This T cell receptor (beta chain) originates from a study of PD-1 blockade in classical Hodgkin lymphoma (dated by TCRdb to about 2020). About the study as a whole: Nivolumab dosing was 3 mg/kg intravenously every 2 weeks, continuing until either disease progression or unacceptable toxicity. A peripheral blood immune signature of response to PD-1 blockade in classical Hodgkin lymphoma was defined using TCR beta sequencing and CyTOF.

V sheds 3 bases and J sheds 1 base, leaving 12 bases between their ends. CDR1 LNHDA and CDR2 SQIVND are derived from the germline V gene (reference sequence). From the cysteine up to the phenylalanine, the CDR3 has a length of 15 residues. Just CDR3 DNA is preserved here, 45 bases in frame from base 1. Results the study describes overall, beyond this receptor: The study was limited to a single clinical trial cohort, and causes of repertoire differences, possibly disease activity or prior therapy, remained undefined. Baseline diversity similar to that of newly diagnosed patients was observed in trial patients achieving complete response, whereas significantly lower diversity was observed in partial responders and progressors. Diversity was lower in patients who began nivolumab less than 1 year after ASCT, so these patients were left out of later analyses to avoid confounding by immune reconstitution. Newly diagnosed patients were reported to have lower baseline TCR diversity than healthy donors, and relapsed/refractory patients were reported to have lower baseline TCR diversity still. A significant rise by C4D1 was seen in CD4+ but not CD8+ TCR diversity (p=0.0027 vs p=0.16), with the rise being most apparent in complete responders (p=0.02).

Reading the label with the study, this specimen's time point is: cycle 2 day 1 (C2D1) of nivolumab. Every trial patient had relapsed after autologous stem cell transplantation, and cohorts A, B and C differed in prior brentuximab vedotin exposure. The trial cohort included 56 patients with relapsed/refractory classical Hodgkin lymphoma, and each patient had a best overall response of complete response, partial response or progressive disease. In the multi-cohort phase II CheckMate 205 trial, trial patients received single-agent nivolumab. An independent review committee assessed best overall response using the 2007 International Working Group response criteria. Trial PBMCs were obtained immediately prior to nivolumab initiation (C1D1) and on therapy at cycle 2 day 1 and cycle 4 day 1. After peripheral blood was drawn into 8 mL Vacutainer Cell Preparation Tubes, PBMCs were isolated by centrifugation and then cryopreserved.

Note on this clone: No antigen is known for it. Base quality data are lacking; no much larger clone is found one base away.

The Qiagen DNeasy kit was used to extract genomic DNA from unsorted PBMCs and from the negatively selected CD4+ and CD8+ fractions. TCR beta CDR3 regions were amplified by immunoSEQ multiplex PCR using primers annealing to V and J segments. A synthetic immune receptor repertoire was used to minimize amplification bias, and any residual bias was removed computationally once sequencing was done. In the authors' own workflow: Repertoire diversity was quantified as the Shannon entropy index using custom Python scripts. Unsorted, CD4+ and CD8+ repertoires were analyzed separately, except for combined analyses in which CD4+ and CD8+ sequences were merged in silico. Clonal expansion was defined as a frequency increase of at least 2-fold after treatment compared with C1D1, and clones undetected at baseline were assigned a pseudocount of 0.5. Singleton clones were defined as clones with 0 or 1 copy at C1D1, and non-singleton clones were defined as clones with 2 or more copies. Clones expanded in unsorted samples were assigned a CD4+, CD8+ or unknown annotation through matching of protein sequences in sorted samples from the same patient. Wilcoxon tests were applied to paired samples to test diversity changes from C1D1 to C4D1. TCRdb's version of the immuneACCESS table is confined to in-frame rearrangements and falls short of the full clone set. An unresolved V gene accounts for under half of the shortfall where checked; the remainder is of unknown origin. V, J and clone size are taken as reported in that table, and D and trimming were inferred from the DNA itself. The sample table shows some 84,000 clones, and 92% are seen once. The leading ten clones occupy 2.6% of the sample.

The TCR originated in a human donor with classical Hodgkin lymphoma. The rearrangement combines TRBV19 with TRBJ1-2; the D gene assignment is ambiguous. This sample comprised peripheral blood mononuclear cells (PBMCs), obtained before the second cycle of nivolumab. The sequenced DNA: TGTGCCAGTAGTATTGGTGGCGAACATAACTATGGCTACACCTTC. It specifies CASSIGGEHNYGYTF.